The 10 T cell receptor beta chains presented below share a single source sample, sequenced in a study of OX40 agonist ivuxolimab in advanced cancers. The protocol was immunoSEQ multiplex PCR, while the TCRdb copy is restricted to in-frame clones and leaves out a portion. The sample records roughly 20,000 clones, less than 85% being singletons. The source material was CD4+ or CD8+ T cells sorted from blood, sampled in a trial of the OX40 agonist ivuxolimab. All receptors derive from an adult with an advanced solid tumor such as melanoma, head and neck, liver or kidney cancer.

In DNA form, the CDR3 reads TGTGCCAGCAGCTTGGGACAGGGGCCGAAACAGCCCCAGCATTTT. This gives the protein CASSLGQGPKQPQHF. The V call is TRBV11-2, the J call TRBJ1-5; 10 bases match TRBD1. With 3 bases clipped from V and 7 bases from J, the junction kept 6 bases outside the gene matches. The CDR3 runs 15 residues. CDR1 is SGHAT, CDR2 FQNNGV, per germline.

The gene calls are TRBV19 and TRBJ2-5; D might be TRBD1 (5 bases). This CDR3 has 12 amino acids. Germline V gene lookup returns CDR1 LNHDA and CDR2 SQIVND (reference sequence). The V gene lost 5 bases and the J gene lost 2 bases, with 6 bases spanning the gap. CDR3 sequence reads: CASSQGQETQYF. The CDR3 DNA is TGTGCCAGTAGTCAGGGTCAAGAGACCCAGTACTTC.

This chain uses TRBV27 with TRBJ2-7; no reliable D call. The CDR3 consists of 14 residues. Germline CDR1 is MNHEY and CDR2 is SMNVEV (reference sequence). Trimming took off 5 bases at V and 0 bases at J, with 11 bases between the two ends. The CDR3 region has the DNA TGTGCCAGCAGTCTCGGGTTGGGCTCCTACGAGCAGTACTTC. Translating gives CASSLGLGSYEQYF.

The chain couples TRBV12-5 to TRBJ1-1, with TRBD1 as a possible D gene (6 bases). Looked up from germline, CDR1 is LGHNT and CDR2 is FRNRAP. This CDR3 comprises 13 residues. V lost 8 bases, J lost 1 base, and 11 bases lay in between. The CDR3 bases are TGTGCTAGTAGGACAGTTTCGAACACTGAAGCTTTCTTT. Translation: CASRTVSNTEAFF.

The chain links TRBV27 to TRBJ2-3, with 7 bases aligning to TRBD1. CDR1 MNHEY and CDR2 SMNVEV come from the germline V gene (reference sequence). There are 16 residues in the CDR3. V lost 5 bases to trimming and J lost 0 bases; unmatched junction nucleotides: 8. Written as DNA, the CDR3 is TGTGCCAGCAGTCTACTGACAGGGTCAAGCACAGATACGCAGTATTTT. Translated: CASSLLTGSSTDTQYF.

V is TRBV11-3 and J is TRBJ1-1; 7 bases are a match to TRBD1. This CDR3 is built from 14 residues. V trimming: 1 base; J trimming: 8 bases; junction bases outside the gene matches: 7. In germline, CDR1 is SGHNT, CDR2 YENEEA. CDR3 residues: CASSLATGRAEAFF. The DNA for the CDR3 is TGTGCCAGCAGCTTAGCGACAGGGCGTGCGGAAGCTTTCTTT.

The V gene is TRBV28, the J gene TRBJ2-7, with D maybe TRBD1 (6 bases). The CDR3 covers 14 residues. Trimming took 3 bases from V and 3 from J, leaving 12 bases between them. Germline V lookup: CDR1 MDHEN, CDR2 SYDVKM. The CDR3 here is CASSLWQGHYEQYF. DNA for the CDR3: TGTGCCAGCAGTTTGTGGCAGGGACACTACGAGCAGTACTTC.

CDR3 DNA: TGCGCCAGCAGCCCAAACGACGTAGGGGACGTTAGCTCCTACAATGAGCAGTTCTTC. Residues: CASSPNDVGDVSSYNEQFF. This chain connects TRBV4-3 to TRBJ2-1, with D perhaps TRBD1 or TRBD2 (5 bases each). This CDR3 region has 19 residues. V lost 4 bases to trimming and J lost 0 bases, with 22 bases between them. From germline, CDR1 is LGHNA and CDR2 YSLEER.

The rearrangement uses TRBV6-6 and TRBJ2-7, with D possibly matching TRBD1 (5 bases). Trimming took 10 bases from V and 4 from J, leaving 14 bases between them. CDR1 is MNHNY, CDR2 SVGAGI, per germline (reference sequence). CDR3 length equals 12 residues. DNA for the CDR3: TGTGCCACCTCCCTAACAGGATACGAGCAGTACTTC. Amino acid sequence: CATSLTGYEQYF.

This clone occurred a few times. The V gene is TRBV21-1, the J gene TRBJ2-7. TRBV21-1 is shown as a pseudogene. There are 12 residues in the CDR3. The CDR3 DNA is TGTGCCAGCAGCAAAGCAGGCCACGAGCAGTACTTC. The encoded protein is CASSKAGHEQYF.